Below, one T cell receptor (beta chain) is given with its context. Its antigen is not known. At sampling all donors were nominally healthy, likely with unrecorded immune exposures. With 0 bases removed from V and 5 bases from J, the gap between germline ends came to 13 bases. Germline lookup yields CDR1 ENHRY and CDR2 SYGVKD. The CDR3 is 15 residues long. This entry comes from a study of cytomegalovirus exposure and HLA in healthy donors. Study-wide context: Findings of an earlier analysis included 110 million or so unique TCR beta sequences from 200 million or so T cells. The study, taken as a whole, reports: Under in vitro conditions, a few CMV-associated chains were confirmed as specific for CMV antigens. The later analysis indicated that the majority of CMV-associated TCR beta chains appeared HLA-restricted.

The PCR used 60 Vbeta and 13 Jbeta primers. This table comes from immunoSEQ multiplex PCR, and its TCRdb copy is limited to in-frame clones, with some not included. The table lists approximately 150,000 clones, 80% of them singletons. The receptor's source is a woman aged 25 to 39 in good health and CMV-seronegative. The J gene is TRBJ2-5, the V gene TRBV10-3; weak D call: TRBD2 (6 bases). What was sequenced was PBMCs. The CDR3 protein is CAISESGGVWETQYF. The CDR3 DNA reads TGTGCCATCAGTGAGTCAGGAGGGGTTTGGGAGACCCAGTACTTC.